This T cell receptor beta chain was sequenced in a study of human T cells and chemical hapten exposure. Study summary: From small differences in pooled library volume came most of the variation in per-sample TCR yields.

Time point given: healthy volunteer bleed at 2 weeks. The authors' total RNA extraction used unfractionated whole blood. This clonotype occurred many times. CDR3 length: 17 amino acids. Germline V lookup: CDR1 MNHEY, CDR2 SVGAGI. Trimming took off 0 bases at V and 1 base at J, with 14 bases between the two ends. Separate cDNA molecules received unique molecular identifiers, which the library attached to them. MiXCR was run by TCRdb on the RACE reads, yielding one entry per CDR3 protein. Of tens of thousands of distinct CDR3 sequences in the sample, around 8.8% were seen once. This TCR was recovered from a female donor in good health. Some clones in this sample may be carry-over from other donors' samples. The J gene is TRBJ2-3, the V gene TRBV6-5; the D call may be TRBD1 or TRBD2 (5 bases each). Sample: whole blood. For the CDR3, the DNA is TGTGCCAGCAGTTACTCGACTATGGGGCCGGGCACAGATACGCAGTATTTT. Translating it yields CASSYSTMGPGTDTQYF.